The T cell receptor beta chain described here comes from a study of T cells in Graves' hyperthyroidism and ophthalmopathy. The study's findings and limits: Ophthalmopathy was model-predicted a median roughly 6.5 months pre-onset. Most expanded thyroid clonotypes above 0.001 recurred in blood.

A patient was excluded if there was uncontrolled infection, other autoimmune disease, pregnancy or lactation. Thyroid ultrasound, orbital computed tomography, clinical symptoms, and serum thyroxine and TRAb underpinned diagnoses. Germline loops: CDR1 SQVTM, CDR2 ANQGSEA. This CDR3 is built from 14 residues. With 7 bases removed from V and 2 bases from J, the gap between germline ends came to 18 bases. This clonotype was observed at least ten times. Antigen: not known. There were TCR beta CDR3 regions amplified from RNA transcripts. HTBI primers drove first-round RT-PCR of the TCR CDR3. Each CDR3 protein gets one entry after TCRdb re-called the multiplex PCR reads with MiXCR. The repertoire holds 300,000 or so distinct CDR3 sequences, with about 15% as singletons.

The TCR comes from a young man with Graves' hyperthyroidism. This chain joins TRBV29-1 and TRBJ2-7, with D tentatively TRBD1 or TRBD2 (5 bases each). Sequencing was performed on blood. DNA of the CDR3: TGCAGCGGGTCCCCGGGACCTCCTACCTACGAGCAGTACTTC. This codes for CSGSPGPPTYEQYF.